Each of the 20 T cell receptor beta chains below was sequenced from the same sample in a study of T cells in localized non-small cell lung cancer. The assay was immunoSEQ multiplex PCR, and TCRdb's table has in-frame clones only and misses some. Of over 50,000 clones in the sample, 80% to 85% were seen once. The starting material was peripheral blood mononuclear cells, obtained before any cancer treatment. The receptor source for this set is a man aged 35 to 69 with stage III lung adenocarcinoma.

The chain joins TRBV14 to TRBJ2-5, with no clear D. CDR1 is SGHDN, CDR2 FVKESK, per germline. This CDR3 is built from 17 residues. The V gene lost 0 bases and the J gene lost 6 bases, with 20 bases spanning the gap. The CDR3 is CASSQDHRSIVEKTQYF. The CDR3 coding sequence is TGTGCCAGCAGCCAAGATCATCGATCGATAGTGGAAAAGACCCAGTACTTC. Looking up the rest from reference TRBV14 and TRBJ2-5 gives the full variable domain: EAGVTQFPSHSVIEKGQTVTLRCDPISGHDNLYWYRRVMGKEIKFLLHFVKESKQDESGMPNNRFLAERTGGTYSTLKVQPAELEDSGVYFCASSQDHRSIVEKTQYFGPGTRLLVL.

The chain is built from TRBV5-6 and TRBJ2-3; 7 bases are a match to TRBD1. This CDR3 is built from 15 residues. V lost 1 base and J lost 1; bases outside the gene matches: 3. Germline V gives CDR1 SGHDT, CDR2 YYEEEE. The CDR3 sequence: CASSLRQGGTDTQYF. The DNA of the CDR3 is TGTGCCAGCAGCTTGCGACAGGGTGGCACAGATACGCAGTATTTT.

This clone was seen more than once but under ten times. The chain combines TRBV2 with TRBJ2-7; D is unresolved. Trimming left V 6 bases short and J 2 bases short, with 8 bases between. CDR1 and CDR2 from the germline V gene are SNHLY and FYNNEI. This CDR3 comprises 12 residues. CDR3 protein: CASSLETYEQYF. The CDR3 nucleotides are TGTGCCAGCAGCCTAGAAACCTACGAGCAGTACTTC.

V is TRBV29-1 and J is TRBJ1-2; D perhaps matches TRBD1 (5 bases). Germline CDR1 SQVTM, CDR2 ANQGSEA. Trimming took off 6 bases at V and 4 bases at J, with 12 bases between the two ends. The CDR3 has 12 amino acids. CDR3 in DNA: TGCAGCGTGTCCCCAGACAGCTATGGCTACACCTTC. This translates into CSVSPDSYGYTF.

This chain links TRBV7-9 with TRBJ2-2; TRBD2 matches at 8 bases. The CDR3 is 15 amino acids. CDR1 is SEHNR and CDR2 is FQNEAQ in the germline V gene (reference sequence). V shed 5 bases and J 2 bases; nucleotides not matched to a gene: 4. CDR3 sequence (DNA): TGTGCCAGCAGCCAGCGGGGGCCTAACACCGGGGAGCTGTTTTTT. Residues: CASSQRGPNTGELFF.

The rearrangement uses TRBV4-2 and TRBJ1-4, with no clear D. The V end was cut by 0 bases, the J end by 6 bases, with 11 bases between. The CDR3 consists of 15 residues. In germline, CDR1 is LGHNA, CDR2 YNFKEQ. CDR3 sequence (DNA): TGTGCCAGCAGCCAAGAGTCGCTAGGTGATGAAAAACTGTTTTTT. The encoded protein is CASSQESLGDEKLFF.

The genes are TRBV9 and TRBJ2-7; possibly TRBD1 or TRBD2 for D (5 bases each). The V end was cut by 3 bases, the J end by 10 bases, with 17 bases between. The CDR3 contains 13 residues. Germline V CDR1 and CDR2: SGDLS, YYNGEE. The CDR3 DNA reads TGTGCCAGCAGCGCCGGGGCACACCTAGACCAGTACTTC. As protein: CASSAGAHLDQYF.

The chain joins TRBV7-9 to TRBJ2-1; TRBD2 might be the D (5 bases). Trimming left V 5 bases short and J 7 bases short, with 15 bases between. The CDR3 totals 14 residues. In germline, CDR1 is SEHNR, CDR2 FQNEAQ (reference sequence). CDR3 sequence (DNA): TGTGCCAGCAGCCCGAGGACGGAGGTGAATGAGCAGTTCTTC. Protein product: CASSPRTEVNEQFF. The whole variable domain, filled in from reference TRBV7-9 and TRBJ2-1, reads DTGVSQNPRHKITKRGQNVTFRCDPISEHNRLYWYRQTLGQGPEFLTYFQNEAQLEKSRLLSDRFSAERPKGSFSTLEIQRTEQGDSAMYLCASSPRTEVNEQFFGPGTRLTVL.

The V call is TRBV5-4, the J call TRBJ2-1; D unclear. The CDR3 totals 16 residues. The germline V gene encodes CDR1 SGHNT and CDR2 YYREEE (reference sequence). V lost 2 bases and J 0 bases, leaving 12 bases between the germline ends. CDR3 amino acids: CASSFYHQSSYNEQFF. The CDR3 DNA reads TGTGCCAGCAGCTTTTATCACCAGAGCTCCTACAATGAGCAGTTCTTC.

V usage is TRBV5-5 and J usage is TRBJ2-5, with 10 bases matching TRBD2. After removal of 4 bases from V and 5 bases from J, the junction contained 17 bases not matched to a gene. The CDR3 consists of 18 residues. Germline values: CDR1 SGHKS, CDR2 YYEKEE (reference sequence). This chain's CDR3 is CASSPGLATNLLGETQYF. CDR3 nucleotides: TGTGCCAGCAGCCCGGGACTAGCGACCAATCTCTTAGGGGAGACCCAGTACTTC.

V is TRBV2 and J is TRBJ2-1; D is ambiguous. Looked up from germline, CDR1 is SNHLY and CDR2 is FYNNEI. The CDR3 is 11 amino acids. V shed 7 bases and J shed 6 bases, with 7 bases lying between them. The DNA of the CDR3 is TGTGCCAGCACAGTGGCCAATGAGCAGTTCTTC. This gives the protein CASTVANEQFF.

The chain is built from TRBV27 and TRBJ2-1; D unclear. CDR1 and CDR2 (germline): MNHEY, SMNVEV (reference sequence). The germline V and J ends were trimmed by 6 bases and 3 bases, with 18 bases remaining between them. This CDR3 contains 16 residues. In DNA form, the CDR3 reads TGTGCCAGCAGGTTGACCAGACCCATCAACTACAATGAGCAGTTCTTC. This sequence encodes CASRLTRPINYNEQFF.

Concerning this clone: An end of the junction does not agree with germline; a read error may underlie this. The CDR3 coding sequence is TGTGCCAGCAGCACCGACAGCAAGCAGCCCCAGCATTTT. Protein sequence: CASSTDSKQPQHF. The rearrangement uses TRBV6-5 and TRBJ1-5; tentatively, D is TRBD1 (5 bases). CDR1 and CDR2 (germline): MNHEY, SVGAGI. The CDR3 has 13 amino acids.

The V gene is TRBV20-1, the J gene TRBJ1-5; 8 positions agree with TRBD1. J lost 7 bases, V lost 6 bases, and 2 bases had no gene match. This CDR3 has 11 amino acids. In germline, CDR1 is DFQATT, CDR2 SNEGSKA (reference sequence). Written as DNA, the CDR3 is TGCAGTGCCGGACAGGGACAGCCCCAGCATTTT. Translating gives CSAGQGQPQHF.

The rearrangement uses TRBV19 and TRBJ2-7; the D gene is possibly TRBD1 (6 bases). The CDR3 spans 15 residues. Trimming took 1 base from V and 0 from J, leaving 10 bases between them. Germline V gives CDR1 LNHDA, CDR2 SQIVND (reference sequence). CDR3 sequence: CASSIGGQSSYEQYF. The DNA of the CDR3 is TGTGCCAGTAGTATAGGAGGACAGTCCTCCTACGAGCAGTACTTC.

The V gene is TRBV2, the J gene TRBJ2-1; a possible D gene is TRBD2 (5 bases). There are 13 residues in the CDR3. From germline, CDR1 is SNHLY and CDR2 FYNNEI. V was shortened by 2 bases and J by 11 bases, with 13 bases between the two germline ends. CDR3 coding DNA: TGTGCCAGCAGTGAAAGGCCCGAGGGTAAGCAGTTCTTC. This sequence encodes CASSERPEGKQFF.

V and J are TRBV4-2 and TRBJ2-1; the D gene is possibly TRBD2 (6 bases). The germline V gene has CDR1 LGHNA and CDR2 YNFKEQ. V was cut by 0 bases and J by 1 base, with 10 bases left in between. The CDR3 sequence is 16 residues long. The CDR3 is CASSQDLAVSYNEQFF. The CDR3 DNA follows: TGTGCCAGCAGCCAAGACTTAGCGGTGTCCTACAATGAGCAGTTCTTC.

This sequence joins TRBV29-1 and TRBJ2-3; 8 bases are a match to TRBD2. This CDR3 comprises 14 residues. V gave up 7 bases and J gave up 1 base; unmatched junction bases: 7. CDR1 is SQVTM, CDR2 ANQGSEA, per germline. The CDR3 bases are TGCAGCGCTAGAGCGGGGGAGGGCACAGATACGCAGTATTTT. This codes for CSARAGEGTDTQYF.

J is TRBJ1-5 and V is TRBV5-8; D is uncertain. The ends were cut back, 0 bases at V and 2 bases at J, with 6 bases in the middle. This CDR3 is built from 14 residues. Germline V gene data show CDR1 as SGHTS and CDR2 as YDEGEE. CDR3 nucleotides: TGTGCCAGCAGCTTGGCCCCAGGCAATCAGCCCCAGCATTTT. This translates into CASSLAPGNQPQHF.

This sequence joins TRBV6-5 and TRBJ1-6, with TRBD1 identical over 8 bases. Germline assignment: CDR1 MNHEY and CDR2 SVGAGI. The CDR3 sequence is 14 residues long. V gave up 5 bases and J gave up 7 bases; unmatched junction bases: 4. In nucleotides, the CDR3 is TGTGCCAGCAGTCGAGGACAGGGAAATTCACCCCTCCACTTT. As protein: CASSRGQGNSPLHF.